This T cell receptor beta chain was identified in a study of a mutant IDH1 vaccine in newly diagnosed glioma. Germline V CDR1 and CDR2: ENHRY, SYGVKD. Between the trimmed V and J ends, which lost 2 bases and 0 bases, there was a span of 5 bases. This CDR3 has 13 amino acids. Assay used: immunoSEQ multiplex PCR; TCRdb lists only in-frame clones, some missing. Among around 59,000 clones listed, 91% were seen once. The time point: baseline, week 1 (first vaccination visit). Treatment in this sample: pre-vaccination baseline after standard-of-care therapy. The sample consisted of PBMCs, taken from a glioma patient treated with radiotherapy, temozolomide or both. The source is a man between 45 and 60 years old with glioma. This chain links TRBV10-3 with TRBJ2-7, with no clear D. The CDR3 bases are TGTGCCATCAGTGAGGGCCTCTCCTACGAGCAGTACTTC. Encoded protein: CAISEGLSYEQYF.